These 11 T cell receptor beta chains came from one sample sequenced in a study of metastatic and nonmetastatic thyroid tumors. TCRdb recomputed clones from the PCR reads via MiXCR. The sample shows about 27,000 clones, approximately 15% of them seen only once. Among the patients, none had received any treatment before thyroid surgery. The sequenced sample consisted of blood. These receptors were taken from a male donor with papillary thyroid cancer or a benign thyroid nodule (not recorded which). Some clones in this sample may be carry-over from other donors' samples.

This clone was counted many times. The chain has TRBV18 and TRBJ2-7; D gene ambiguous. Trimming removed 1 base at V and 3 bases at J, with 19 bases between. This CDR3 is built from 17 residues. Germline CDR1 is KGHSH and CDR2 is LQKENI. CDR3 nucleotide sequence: TGTGCCAGCTCACCACGGGCCCGGCACAGCTCAAACTACGAGCAGTACTTC. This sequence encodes CASSPRARHSSNYEQYF.

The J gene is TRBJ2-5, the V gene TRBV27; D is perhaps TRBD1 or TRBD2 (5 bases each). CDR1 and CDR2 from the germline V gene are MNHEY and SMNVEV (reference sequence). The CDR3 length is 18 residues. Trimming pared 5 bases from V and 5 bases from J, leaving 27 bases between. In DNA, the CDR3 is TGTGCCAGCAGTCCACGAATCGGGACCACCCTCCGTCGGGAGACCCAGTACTTC. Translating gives CASSPRIGTTLRRETQYF.

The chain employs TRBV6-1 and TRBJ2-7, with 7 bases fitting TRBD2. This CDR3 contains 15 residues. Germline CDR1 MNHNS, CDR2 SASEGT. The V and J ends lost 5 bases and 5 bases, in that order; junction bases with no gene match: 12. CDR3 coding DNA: TGTGCCAGCAGTCGGGTGGGCGCGGGAGCCAACGAGCAGTACTTC. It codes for CASSRVGAGANEQYF.

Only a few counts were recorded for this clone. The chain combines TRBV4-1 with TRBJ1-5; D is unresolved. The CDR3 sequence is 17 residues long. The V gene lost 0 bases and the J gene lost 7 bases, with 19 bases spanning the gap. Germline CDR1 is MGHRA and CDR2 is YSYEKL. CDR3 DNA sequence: TGCGCCAGCAGCCAAGATGGCCACGCCGCAGCCAGGCAGCCCCAGCATTTT. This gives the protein CASSQDGHAAARQPQHF.

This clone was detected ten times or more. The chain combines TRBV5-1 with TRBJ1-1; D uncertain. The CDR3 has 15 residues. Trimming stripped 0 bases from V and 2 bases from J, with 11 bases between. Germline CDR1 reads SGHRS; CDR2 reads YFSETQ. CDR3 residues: CASSLVTAGNTEAFF. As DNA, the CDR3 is TGCGCCAGCAGCTTGGTAACGGCCGGTAACACTGAAGCTTTCTTT.

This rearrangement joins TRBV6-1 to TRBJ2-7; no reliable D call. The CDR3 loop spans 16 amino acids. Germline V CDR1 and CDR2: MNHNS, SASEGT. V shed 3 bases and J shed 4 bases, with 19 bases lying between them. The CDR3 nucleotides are TGTGCCAGCAGTGACGCCCCACGGGTTACCTATTACGAGCAGTACTTC. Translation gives CASSDAPRVTYYEQYF.

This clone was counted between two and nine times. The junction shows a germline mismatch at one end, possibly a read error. In DNA form, the CDR3 reads TGCGCCAGCAGTGCACCGGGAGTGCCGGGCGAGGAGCTGTTTTTT. Translated, it gives CASSAPGVPGEELFF. The rearrangement joins TRBV6-1 to TRBJ2-2; possibly TRBD2 for D (6 bases). The CDR3 covers 15 residues. The germline CDR1 and CDR2 sequences are MNHNS and SASEGT.

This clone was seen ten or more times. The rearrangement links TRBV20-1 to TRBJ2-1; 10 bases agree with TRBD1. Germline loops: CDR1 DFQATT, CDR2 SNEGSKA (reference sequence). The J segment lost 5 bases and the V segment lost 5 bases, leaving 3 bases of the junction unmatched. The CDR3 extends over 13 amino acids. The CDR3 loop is CSARQGANNEQFF. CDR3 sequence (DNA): TGCAGTGCTCGACAGGGGGCTAACAATGAGCAGTTCTTC.

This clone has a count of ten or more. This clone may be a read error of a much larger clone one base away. The CDR3 nucleotides are TGTGCCAGCTCGAGGCCTAGAGTAAATGAGCAGTTCTTC. It yields the protein CASSRPRVNEQFF. This chain joins TRBV6-1 and TRBJ2-1; no reliable D call. The V gene's germline CDR1 is MNHNS and CDR2 SASEGT. The V end lost 8 bases, the J end lost 7 bases, and 15 bases lay between the germline ends. CDR3 length equals 13 residues.

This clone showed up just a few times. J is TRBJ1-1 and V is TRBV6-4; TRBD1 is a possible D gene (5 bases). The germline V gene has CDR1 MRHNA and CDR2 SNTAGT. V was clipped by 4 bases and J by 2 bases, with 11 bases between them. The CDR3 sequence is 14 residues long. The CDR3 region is CASSVGGGNTEAFF. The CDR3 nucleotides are TGTGCCAGCAGTGTGGGTGGGGGTAACACTGAAGCTTTCTTT.

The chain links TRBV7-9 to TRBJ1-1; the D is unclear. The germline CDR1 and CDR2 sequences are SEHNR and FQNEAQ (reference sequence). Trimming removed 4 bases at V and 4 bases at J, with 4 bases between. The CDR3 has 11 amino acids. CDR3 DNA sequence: TGTGCCAGCAGCTCATCCACTGAAGCTTTCTTT. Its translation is CASSSSTEAFF.